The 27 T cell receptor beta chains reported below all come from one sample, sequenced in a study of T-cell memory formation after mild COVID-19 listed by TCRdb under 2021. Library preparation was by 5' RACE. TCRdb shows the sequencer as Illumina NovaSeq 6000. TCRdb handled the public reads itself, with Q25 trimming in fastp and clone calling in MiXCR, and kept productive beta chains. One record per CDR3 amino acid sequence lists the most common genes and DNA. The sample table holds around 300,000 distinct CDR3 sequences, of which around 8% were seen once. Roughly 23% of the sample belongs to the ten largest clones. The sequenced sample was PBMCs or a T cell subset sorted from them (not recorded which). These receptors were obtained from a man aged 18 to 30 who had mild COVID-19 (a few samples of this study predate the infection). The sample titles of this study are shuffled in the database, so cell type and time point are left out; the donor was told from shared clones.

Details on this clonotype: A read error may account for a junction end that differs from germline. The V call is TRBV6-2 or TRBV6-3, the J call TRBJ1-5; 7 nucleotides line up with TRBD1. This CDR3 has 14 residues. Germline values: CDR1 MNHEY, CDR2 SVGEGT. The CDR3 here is CAISTNRGRQPQHF. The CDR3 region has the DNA TGTGCCATCAGTACGAACAGGGGACGCCAGCCCCAGCATTTT.

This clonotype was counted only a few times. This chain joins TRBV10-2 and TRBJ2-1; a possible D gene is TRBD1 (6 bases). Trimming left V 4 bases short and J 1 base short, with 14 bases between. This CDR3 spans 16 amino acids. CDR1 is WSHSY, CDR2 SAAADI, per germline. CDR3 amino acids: CASSVVGARSYNEQFF. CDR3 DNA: TGCGCCAGCAGTGTGGTGGGGGCGCGGTCCTACAATGAGCAGTTCTTC.

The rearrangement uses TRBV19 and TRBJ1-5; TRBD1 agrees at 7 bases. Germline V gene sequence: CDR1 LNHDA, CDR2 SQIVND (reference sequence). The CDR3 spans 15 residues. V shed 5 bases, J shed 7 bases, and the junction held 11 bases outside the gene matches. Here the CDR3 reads CASSVGQRLRQPQHF. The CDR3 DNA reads TGTGCCAGTAGTGTGGGACAGCGACTTCGGCAGCCCCAGCATTTT.

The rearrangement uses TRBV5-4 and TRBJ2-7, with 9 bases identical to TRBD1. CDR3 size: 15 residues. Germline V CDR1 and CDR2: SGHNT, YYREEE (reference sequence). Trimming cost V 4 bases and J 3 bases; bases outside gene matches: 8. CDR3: CASSQDRGSHYEQYV. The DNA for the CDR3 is TGTGCCAGCAGCCAAGACAGGGGGTCGCACTACGAGCAGTACGTC.

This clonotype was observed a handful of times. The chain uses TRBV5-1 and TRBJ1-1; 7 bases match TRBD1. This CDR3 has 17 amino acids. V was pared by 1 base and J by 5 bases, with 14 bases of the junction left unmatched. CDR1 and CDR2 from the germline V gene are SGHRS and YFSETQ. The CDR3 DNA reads TGCGCCAGCAGCTTGAAGACAGGGAGCCTCACCAGGACTGAAGCTTTCTTT. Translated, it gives CASSLKTGSLTRTEAFF.

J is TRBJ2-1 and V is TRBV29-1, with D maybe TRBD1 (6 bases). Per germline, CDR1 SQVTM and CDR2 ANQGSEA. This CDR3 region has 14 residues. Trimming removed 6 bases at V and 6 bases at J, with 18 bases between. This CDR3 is CSVDYAGVGNEQFF. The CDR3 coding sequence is TGCAGCGTCGATTACGCAGGGGTCGGCAATGAGCAGTTCTTC.

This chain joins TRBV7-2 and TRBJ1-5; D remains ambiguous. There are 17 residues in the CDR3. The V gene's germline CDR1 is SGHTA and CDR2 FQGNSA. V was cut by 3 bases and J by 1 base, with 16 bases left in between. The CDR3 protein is CASSLGSLGRSNQPQHF. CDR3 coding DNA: TGTGCCAGCAGCTTGGGGAGTTTGGGAAGGAGCAATCAGCCCCAGCATTTT. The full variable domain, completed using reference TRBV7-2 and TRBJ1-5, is GAGVSQSPSNKVTEKGKDVELRCDPISGHTALYWYRQSLGQGLEFLIYFQGNSAPDKSGLPSDRFSAERTGGSVSTLTIQRTQQEDSAVYLCASSLGSLGRSNQPQHFGDGTRLSIL.

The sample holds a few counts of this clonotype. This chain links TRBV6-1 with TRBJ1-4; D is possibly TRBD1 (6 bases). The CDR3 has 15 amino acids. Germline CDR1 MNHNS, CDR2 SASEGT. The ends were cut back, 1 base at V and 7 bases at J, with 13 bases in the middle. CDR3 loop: CASSEGIQGGEKLFF. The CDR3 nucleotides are TGTGCCAGCAGTGAAGGCATACAGGGCGGTGAAAAACTGTTTTTT.

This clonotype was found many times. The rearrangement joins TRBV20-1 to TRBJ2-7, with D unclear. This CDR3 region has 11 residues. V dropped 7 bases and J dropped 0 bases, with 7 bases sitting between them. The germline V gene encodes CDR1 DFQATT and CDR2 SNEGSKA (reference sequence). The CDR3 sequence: CSVQSSYEQYF. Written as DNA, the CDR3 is TGCAGTGTTCAGAGCTCCTACGAGCAGTACTTC.

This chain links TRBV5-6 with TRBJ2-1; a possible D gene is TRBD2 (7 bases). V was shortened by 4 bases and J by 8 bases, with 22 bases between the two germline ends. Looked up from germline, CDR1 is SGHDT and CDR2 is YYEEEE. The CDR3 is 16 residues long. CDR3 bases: TGTGCCAGCAGCACGATAGGACTGGGAGGGGGGCATGAGCAGTTCTTC. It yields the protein CASSTIGLGGGHEQFF.

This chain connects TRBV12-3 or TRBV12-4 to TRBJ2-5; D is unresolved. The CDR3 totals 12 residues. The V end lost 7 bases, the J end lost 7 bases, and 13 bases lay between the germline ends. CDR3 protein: CASTPDSGTQYF. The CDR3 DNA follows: TGTGCCAGCACTCCCGATTCGGGGACCCAGTACTTC.

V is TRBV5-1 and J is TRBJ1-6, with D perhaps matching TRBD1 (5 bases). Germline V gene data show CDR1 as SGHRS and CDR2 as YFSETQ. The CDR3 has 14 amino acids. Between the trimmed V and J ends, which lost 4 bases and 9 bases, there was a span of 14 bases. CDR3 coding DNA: TGCGCCAGCAGCCTCGGGGCAGTAGCTTCACCCCTCCACTTT. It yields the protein CASSLGAVASPLHF.

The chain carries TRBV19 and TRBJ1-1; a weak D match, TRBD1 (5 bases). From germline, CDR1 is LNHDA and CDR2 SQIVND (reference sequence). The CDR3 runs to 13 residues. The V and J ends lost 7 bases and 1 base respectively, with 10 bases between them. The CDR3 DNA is TGTGCCAGTAATCGGGACGGGAACACTGAAGCTTTCTTT. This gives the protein CASNRDGNTEAFF.

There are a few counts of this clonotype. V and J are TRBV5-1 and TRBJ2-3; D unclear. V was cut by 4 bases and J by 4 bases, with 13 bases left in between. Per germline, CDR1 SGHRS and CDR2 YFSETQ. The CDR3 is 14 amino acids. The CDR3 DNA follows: TGCGCCAGCAGCCCCTTTGGCCAGGCAGATACGCAGTATTTT. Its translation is CASSPFGQADTQYF.

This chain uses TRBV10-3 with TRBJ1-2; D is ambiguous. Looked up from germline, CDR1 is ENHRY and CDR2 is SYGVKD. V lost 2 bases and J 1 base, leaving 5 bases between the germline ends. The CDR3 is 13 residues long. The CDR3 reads CAISEGFNYGYTF. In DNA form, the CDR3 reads TGTGCCATCAGTGAGGGTTTTAACTATGGCTACACCTTC.

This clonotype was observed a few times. CDR3 DNA: TGCGCCAGCAGGGATGACCAAGAGACCCAGTACTTC. Residues: CASRDDQETQYF. This chain uses TRBV10-1 with TRBJ2-5, with D uncertain. The V and J ends lost 6 bases and 0 bases respectively, with 5 bases between them. The CDR3 has 12 amino acids. CDR1 is WNHNN and CDR2 is SYGVQD in the germline V gene (reference sequence).

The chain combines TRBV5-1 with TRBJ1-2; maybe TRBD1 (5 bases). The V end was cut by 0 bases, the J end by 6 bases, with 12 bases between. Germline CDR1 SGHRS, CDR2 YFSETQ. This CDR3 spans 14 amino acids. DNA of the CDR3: TGCGCCAGCAGCTTGGTGAGAACAGGAGATGGCTACACCTTC. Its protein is CASSLVRTGDGYTF.

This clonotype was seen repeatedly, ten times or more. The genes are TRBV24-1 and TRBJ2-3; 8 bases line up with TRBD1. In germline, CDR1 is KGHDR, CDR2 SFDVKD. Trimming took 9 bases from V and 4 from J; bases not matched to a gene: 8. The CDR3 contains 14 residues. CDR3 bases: TGTGCCACCGCCGGGACAGGTTCATCAGATACGCAGTATTTT. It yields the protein CATAGTGSSDTQYF.

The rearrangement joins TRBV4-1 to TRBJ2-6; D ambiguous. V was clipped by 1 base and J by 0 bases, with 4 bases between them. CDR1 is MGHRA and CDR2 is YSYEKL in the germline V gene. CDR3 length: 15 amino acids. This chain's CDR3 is CASSQGGSGANVLTF. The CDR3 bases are TGCGCCAGCAGCCAAGGGGGCTCTGGGGCCAACGTCCTGACTTTC.

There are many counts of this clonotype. CDR3 DNA: TGTGCCAGCAGCTTGAGCGGGGGGGCCCCCGGGGAGCTGTTTTTT. Encoded protein: CASSLSGGAPGELFF. The V and J genes are TRBV7-2 and TRBJ2-2; 10 nucleotides align to TRBD2. V trimming: 3 bases; J trimming: 6 bases; junction bases outside the gene matches: 4. Germline CDR1 SGHTA, CDR2 FQGNSA. CDR3 size: 15 residues.

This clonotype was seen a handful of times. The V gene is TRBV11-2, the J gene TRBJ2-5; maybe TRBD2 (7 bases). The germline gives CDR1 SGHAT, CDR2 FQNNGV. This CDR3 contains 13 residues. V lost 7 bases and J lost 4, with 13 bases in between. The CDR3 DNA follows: TGTGCCAGCATCCAAGGGGGGGCAGAGACCCAGTACTTC. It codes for CASIQGGAETQYF.

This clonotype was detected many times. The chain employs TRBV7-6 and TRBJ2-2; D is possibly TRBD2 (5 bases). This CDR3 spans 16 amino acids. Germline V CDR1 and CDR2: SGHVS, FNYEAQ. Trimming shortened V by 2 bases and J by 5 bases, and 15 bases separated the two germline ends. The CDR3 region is CASSLYGETGTGELFF. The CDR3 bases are TGTGCCAGCAGCTTATATGGGGAGACCGGGACCGGGGAGCTGTTTTTT.

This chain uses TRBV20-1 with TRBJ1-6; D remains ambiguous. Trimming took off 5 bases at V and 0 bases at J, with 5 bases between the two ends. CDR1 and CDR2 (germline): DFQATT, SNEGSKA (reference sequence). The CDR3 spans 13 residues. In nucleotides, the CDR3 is TGCAGTGCTGTGGGCTCCTATAATTCACCCCTCCACTTT. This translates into CSAVGSYNSPLHF.

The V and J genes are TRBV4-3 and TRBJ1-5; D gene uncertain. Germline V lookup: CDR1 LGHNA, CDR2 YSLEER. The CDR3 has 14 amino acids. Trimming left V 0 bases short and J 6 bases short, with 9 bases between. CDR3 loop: CASSQDVGGQPQHF. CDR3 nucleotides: TGCGCCAGCAGCCAAGACGTGGGAGGTCAGCCCCAGCATTTT.

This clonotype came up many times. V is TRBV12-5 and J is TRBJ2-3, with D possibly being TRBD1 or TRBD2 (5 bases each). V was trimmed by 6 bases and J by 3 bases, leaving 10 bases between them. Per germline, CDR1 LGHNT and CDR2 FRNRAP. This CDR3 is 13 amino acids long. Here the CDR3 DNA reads TGTGCTAGTGGCATCGGGACGACAGATACGCAGTATTTT. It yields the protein CASGIGTTDTQYF.

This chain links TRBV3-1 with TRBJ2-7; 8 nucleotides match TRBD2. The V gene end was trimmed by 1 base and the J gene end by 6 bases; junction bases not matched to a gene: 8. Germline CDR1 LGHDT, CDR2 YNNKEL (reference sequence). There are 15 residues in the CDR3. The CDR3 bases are TGTGCCAGCAGCCAAGGGGGACTAGTTTTCGGCGAGCAGTACTTC. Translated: CASSQGGLVFGEQYF.

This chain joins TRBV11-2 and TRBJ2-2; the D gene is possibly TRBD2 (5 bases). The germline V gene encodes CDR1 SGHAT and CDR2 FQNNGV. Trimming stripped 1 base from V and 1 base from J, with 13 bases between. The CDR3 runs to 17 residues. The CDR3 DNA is TGTGCCAGCAGCTTAGCCAGCGGTCTTGGGAACACCGGGGAGCTGTTTTTT. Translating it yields CASSLASGLGNTGELFF.